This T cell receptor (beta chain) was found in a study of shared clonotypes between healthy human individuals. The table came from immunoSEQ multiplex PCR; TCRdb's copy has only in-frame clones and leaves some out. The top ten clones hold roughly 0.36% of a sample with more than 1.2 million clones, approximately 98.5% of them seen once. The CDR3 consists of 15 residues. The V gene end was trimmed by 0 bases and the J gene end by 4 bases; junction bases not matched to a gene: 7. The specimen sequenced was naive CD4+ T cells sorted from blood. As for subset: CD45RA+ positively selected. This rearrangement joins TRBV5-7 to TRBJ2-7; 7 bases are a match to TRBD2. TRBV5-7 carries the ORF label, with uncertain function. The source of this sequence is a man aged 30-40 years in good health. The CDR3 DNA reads TGTGCCAGCAGCTTGGGGCGGGGGAAAATGTACGAGCAGTACTTC. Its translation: CASSLGRGKMYEQYF.